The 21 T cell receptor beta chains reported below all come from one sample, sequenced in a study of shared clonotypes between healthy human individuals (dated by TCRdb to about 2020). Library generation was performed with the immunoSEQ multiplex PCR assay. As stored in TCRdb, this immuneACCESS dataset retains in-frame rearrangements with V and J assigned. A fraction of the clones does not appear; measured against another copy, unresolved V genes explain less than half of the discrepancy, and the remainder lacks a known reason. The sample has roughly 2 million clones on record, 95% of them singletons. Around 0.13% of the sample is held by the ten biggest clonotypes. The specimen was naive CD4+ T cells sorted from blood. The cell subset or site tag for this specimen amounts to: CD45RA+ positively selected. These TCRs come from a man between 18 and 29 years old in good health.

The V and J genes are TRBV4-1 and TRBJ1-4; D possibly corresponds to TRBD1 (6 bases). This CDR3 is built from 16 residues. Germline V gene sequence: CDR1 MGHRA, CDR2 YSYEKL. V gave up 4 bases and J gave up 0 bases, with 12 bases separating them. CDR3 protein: CASSLGQSATNEKLFF. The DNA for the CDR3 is TGCGCCAGCAGCCTAGGACAGTCTGCAACTAATGAAAAACTGTTTTTT.

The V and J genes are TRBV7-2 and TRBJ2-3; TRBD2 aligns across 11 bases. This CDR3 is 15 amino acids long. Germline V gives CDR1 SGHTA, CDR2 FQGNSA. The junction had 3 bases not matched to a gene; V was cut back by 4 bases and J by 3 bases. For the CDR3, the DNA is TGTGCCAGCAGCTCGACTAGCGGGATAACAGATACGCAGTATTTT. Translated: CASSSTSGITDTQYF. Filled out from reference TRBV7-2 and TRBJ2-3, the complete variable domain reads GAGVSQSPSNKVTEKGKDVELRCDPISGHTALYWYRQSLGQGLEFLIYFQGNSAPDKSGLPSDRFSAERTGGSVSTLTIQRTQQEDSAVYLCASSSTSGITDTQYFGPGTRLTVL.

CDR3: CASSYSRSSTDTQYF. The CDR3 bases are TGTGCCAGCAGTTACTCGAGGTCTAGCACAGATACGCAGTATTTT. The chain links TRBV6-5 to TRBJ2-3; D is undetermined. CDR3 size: 15 residues. Trimming took off 0 bases at V and 0 bases at J, with 7 bases between the two ends. Germline-derived CDR1 and CDR2 are MNHEY and SVGAGI.

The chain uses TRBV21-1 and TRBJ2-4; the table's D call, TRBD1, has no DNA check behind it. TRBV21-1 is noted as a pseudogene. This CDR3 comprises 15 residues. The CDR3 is CASRGQPLAKNIQYF. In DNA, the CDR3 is TGTGCCAGCAGAGGACAGCCCTTAGCCAAAAACATTCAGTACTTC.

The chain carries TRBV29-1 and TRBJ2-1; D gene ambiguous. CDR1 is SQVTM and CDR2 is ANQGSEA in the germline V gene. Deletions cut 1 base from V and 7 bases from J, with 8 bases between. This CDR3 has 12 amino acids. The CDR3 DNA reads TGCAGCGTTGAAGTCACGCCTAATGAGCAGTTCTTC. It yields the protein CSVEVTPNEQFF.

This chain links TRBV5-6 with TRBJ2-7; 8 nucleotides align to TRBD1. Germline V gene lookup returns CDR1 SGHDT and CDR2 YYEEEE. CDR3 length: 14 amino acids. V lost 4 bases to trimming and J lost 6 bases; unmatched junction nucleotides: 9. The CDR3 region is CASSPPFTGGEQYF. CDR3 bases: TGTGCCAGCAGCCCGCCGTTTACAGGGGGCGAGCAGTACTTC. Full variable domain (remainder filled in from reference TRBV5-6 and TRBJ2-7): DAGVTQSPTHLIKTRGQQVTLRCSPKSGHDTVSWYQQALGQGPQFIFQYYEEEERQRGNFPDRFSGHQFPNYSSELNVNALLLGDSALYLCASSPPFTGGEQYFGPGTRLTVT.

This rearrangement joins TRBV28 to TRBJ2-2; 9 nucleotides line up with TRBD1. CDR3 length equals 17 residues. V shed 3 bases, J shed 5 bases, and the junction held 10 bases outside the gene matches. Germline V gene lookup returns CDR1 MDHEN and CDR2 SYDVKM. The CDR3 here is CASSLRGTGGWTGELFF. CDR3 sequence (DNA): TGTGCCAGCAGTTTGCGGGGAACAGGGGGCTGGACCGGGGAGCTGTTTTTT. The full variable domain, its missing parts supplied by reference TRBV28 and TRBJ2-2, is DVKVTQSSRYLVKRTGEKVFLECVQDMDHENMFWYRQDPGLGLRLIYFSYDVKMKEKGDIPEGYSVSREKKERFSLILESASTNQTSMYLCASSLRGTGGWTGELFFGEGSRLTVL.

CDR3 bases: TGCGCCAGCAGCACCGGGACAGGGCTGAATACGCAGTATTTT. Translating it yields CASSTGTGLNTQYF. The rearrangement links TRBV10-1 to TRBJ2-3, with 9 bases identical to TRBD1. The CDR3 consists of 14 residues. Germline V lookup: CDR1 WNHNN, CDR2 SYGVQD (reference sequence). V shed 6 bases and J 7 bases; nucleotides not matched to a gene: 8.

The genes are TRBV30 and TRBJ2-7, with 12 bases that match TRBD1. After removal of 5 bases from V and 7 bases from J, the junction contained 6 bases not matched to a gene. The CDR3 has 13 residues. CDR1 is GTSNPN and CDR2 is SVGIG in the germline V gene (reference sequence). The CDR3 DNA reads TGTGCCTGGGGGACAGGGGGCTTCGCTGAGCAGTACTTC. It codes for CAWGTGGFAEQYF.

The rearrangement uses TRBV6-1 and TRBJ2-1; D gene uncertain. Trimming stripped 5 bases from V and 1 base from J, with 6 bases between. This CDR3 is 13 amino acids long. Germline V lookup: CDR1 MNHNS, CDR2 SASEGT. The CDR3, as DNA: TGTGCCAGCAGTATTTTGTCCTACAATGAGCAGTTCTTC. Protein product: CASSILSYNEQFF.

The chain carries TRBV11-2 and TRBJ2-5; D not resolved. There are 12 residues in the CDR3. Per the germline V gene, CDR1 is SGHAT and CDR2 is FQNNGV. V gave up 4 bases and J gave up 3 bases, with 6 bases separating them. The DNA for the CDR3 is TGTGCCAGCAGCTGGTCAGAAGAGACCCAGTACTTC. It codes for CASSWSEETQYF.

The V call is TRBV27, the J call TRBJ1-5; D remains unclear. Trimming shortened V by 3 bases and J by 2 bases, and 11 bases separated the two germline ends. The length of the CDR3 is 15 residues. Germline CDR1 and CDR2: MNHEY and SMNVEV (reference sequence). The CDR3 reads CASSFMGYGNQPQHF. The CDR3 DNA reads TGTGCCAGCAGTTTCATGGGATATGGCAATCAGCCCCAGCATTTT.

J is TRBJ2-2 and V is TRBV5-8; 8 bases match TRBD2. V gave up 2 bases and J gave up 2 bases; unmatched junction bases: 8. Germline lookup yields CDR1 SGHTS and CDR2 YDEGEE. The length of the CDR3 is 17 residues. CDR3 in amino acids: CASSFSVVAGNTGELFF. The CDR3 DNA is TGTGCCAGCAGCTTTTCGGTTGTAGCGGGAAACACCGGGGAGCTGTTTTTT.

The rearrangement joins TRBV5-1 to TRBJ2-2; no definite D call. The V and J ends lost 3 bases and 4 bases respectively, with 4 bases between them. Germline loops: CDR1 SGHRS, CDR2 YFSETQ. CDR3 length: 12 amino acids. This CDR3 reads CASSSRTGELFF. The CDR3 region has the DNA TGCGCCAGCAGCTCCCGCACCGGGGAGCTGTTTTTT.

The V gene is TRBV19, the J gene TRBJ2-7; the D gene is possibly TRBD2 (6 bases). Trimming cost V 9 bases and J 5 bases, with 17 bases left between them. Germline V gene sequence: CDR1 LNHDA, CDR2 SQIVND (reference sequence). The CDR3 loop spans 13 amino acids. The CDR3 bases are TGTGCCAGCCGTGCGGGGCTACTGGACGAGCAGTACTTC. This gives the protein CASRAGLLDEQYF.

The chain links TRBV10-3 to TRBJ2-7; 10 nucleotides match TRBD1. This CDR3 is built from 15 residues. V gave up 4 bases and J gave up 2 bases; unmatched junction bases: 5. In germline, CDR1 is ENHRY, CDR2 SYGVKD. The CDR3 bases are TGTGCCATCAGTGGGGGACAGGGGCCGACCTACGAGCAGTACTTC. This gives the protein CAISGGQGPTYEQYF.

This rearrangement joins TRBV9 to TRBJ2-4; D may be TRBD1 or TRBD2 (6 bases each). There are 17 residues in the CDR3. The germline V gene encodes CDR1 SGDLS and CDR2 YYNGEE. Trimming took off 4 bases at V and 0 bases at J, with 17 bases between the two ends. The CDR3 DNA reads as TGTGCCAGCAGCCCGGAGGGGGATCACCTAGCCAAAAACATTCAGTACTTC. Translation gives CASSPEGDHLAKNIQYF. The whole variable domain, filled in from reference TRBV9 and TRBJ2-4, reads DSGVTQTPKHLITATGQRVTLRCSPRSGDLSVYWYQQSLDQGLQFLIQYYNGEERAKGNILERFSAQQFPDLHSELNLSSLELGDSALYFCASSPEGDHLAKNIQYFGAGTRLSVL.

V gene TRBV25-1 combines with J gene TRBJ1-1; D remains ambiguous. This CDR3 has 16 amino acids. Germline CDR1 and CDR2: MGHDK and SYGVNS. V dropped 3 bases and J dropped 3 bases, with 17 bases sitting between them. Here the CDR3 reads CASSDIRAASYTEAFF. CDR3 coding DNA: TGTGCCAGCAGTGATATCCGGGCGGCCTCGTACACTGAAGCTTTCTTT.

The CDR3, as DNA: TGTGCCAGCAGTGAAGTGTCGGGGCAGACCTACGAGCAGTACTTC. As protein: CASSEVSGQTYEQYF. The rearrangement links TRBV6-1 to TRBJ2-7, with D tentatively TRBD1 or TRBD2 (5 bases each). Between the trimmed V and J ends, which lost 1 base and 2 bases, there was a span of 12 bases. Germline V gene data show CDR1 as MNHNS and CDR2 as SASEGT. CDR3 length: 15 residues.

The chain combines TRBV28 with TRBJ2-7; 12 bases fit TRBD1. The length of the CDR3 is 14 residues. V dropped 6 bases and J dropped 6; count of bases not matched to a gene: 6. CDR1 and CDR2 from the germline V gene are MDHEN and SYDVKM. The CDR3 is CASRSRDRGPEQYF. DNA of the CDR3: TGTGCCAGCAGGAGCCGGGACAGGGGGCCCGAGCAGTACTTC.

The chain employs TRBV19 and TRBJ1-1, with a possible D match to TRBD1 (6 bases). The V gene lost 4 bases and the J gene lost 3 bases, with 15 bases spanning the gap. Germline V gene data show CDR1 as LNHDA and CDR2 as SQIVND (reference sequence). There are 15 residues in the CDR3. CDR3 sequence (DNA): TGTGCCAGTAGTAACCTAGGGGGTTCGGACACTGAAGCTTTCTTT. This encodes CASSNLGGSDTEAFF.